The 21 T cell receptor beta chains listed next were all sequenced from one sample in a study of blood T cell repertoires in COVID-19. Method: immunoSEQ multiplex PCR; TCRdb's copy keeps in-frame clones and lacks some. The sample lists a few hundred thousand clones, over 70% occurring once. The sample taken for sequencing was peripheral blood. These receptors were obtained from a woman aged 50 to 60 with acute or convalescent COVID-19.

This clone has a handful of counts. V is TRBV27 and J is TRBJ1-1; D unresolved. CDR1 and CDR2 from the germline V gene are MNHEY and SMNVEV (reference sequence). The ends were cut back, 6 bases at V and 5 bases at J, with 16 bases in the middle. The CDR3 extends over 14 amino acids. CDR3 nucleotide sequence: TGTGCCAGCAGGCCGCTACAAGGAGGGACTGAAGCTTTCTTT. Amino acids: CASRPLQGGTEAFF.

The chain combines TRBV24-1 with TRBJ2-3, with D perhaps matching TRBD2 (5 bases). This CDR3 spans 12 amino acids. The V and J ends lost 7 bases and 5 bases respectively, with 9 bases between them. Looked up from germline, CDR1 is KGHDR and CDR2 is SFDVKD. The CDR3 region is CATRGVGDTQYF. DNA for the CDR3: TGTGCCACCAGGGGAGTTGGAGATACGCAGTATTTT.

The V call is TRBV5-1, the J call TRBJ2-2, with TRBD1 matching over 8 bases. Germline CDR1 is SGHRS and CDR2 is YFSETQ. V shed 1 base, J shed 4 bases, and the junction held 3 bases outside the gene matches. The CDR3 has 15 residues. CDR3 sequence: CASSLTGGGTGELFF. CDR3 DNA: TGCGCCAGCAGCTTGACAGGGGGAGGCACCGGGGAGCTGTTTTTT.

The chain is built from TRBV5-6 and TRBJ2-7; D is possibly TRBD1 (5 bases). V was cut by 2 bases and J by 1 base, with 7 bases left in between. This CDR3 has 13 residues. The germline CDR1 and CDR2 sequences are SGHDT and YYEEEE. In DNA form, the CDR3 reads TGTGCCAGCAGCTTCCAGGGTTCCTACGAGCAGTACGTC. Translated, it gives CASSFQGSYEQYV.

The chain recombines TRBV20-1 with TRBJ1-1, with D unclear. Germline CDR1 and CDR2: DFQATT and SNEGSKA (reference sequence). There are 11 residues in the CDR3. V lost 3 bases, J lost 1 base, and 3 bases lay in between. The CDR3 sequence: CSASQNTEAFF. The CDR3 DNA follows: TGCAGTGCTAGTCAGAACACTGAAGCTTTCTTT.

The CDR3 is CSVGQRGYTF. DNA of the CDR3: TGCAGCGTAGGACAGCGTGGCTACACCTTC. V gene TRBV29-1 combines with J gene TRBJ1-2; maybe TRBD1 (6 bases). CDR1 and CDR2 from the germline V gene are SQVTM and ANQGSEA. This CDR3 region has 10 residues. Trimming removed 6 bases from V and 7 bases from J, with 9 bases in between.

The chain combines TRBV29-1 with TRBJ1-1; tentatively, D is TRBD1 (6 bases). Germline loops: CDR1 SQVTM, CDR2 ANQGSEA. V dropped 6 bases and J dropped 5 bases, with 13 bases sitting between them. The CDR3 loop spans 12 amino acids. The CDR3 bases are TGCAGCGTCAGAGGGGGAGAGACTGAAGCTTTCTTT. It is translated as CSVRGGETEAFF.

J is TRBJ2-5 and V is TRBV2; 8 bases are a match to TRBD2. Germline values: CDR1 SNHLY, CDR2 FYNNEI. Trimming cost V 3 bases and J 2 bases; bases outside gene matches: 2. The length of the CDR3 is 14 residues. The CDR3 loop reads CASSDPGGQETQYF. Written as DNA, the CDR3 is TGTGCCAGCAGTGACCCGGGAGGGCAAGAGACCCAGTACTTC. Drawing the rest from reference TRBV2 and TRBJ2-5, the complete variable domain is EPEVTQTPSHQVTQMGQEVILRCVPISNHLYFYWYRQILGQKVEFLVSFYNNEISEKSEIFDDQFSVERPDGSNFTLKIRSTKLEDSAMYFCASSDPGGQETQYFGPGTRLLVL.

DNA of the CDR3: TGCGCCAGCAGCCTATACGGACAGGGGGTGGTAGATGGCTACACCTTC. Encoded protein: CASSLYGQGVVDGYTF. The chain employs TRBV5-1 and TRBJ1-2; 10 bases line up with TRBD1. The CDR3 extends over 16 amino acids. V shed 4 bases, J shed 6 bases, and the junction held 12 bases outside the gene matches. From germline, CDR1 is SGHRS and CDR2 YFSETQ.

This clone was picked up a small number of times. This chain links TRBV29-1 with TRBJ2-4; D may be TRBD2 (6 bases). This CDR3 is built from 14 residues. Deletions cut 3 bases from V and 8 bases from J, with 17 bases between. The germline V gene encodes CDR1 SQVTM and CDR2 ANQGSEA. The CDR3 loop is CSVEGGKAADIQYF. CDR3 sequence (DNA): TGCAGCGTTGAGGGGGGAAAGGCGGCGGACATTCAGTACTTC.

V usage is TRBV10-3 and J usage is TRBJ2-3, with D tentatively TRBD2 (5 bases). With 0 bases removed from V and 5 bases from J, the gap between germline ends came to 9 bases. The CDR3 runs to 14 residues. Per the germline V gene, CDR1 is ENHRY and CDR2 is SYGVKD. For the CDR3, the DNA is TGTGCCATCAGTGAGTCGGAGGTACAAGATACGCAGTATTTT. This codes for CAISESEVQDTQYF.

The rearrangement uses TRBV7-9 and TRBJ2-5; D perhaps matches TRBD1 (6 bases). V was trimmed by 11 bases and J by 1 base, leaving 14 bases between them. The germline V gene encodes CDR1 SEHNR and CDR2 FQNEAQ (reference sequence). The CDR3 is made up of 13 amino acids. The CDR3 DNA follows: TGTGCCGCCCATACAGGGTTCCAAGAGACCCAGTACTTC. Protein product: CAAHTGFQETQYF.

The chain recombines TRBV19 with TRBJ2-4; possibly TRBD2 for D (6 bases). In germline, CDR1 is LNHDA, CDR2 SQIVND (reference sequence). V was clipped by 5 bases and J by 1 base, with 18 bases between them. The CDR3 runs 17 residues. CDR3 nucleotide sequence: TGTGCCAGTAGTGCCGATTCGGGGGTTGGGGCCAAAAACATTCAGTACTTC. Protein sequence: CASSADSGVGAKNIQYF.

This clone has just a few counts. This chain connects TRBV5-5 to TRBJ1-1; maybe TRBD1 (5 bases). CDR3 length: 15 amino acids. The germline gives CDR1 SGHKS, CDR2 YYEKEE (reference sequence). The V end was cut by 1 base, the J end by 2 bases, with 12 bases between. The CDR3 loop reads CASSLSSGQNTEAFF. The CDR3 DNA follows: TGTGCCAGCAGCTTGAGTTCAGGGCAAAACACTGAAGCTTTCTTT.

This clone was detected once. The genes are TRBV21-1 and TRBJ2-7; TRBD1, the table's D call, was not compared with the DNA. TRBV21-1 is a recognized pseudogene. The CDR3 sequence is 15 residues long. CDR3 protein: CASSKAGEGGCEQYV. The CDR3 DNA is TGTGCCAGCAGCAAAGCCGGGGAAGGGGGCTGCGAGCAGTACGTC.

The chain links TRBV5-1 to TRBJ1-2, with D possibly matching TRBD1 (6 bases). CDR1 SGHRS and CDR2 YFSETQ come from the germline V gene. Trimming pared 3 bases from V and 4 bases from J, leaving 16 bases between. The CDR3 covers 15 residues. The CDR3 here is CASSSGTQGAYGYTF. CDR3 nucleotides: TGCGCCAGCAGCTCTGGGACACAAGGGGCCTATGGCTACACCTTC.

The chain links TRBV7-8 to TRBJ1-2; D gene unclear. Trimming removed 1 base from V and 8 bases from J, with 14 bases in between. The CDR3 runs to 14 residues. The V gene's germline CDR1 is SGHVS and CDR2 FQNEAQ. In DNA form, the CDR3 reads TGTGCCAGCAGCTTAGGAGCCCAGACTGGGGGCTACACCTTC. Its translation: CASSLGAQTGGYTF.

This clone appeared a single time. The CDR3 coding sequence is TGCGCCAGCAGTGAGTGGAGCGGGGGGCAACAAGAGACCCAGTACTTC. Its translation: CASSEWSGGQQETQYF. V gene TRBV10-1 combines with J gene TRBJ2-5; 9 bases fit TRBD2. V gave up 1 base and J gave up 2 bases; unmatched junction bases: 5. Germline V gene sequence: CDR1 WNHNN, CDR2 SYGVQD (reference sequence). This CDR3 spans 16 amino acids.

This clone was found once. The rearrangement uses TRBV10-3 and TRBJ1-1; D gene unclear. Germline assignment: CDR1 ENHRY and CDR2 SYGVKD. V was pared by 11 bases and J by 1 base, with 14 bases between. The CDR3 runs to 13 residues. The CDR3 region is CAVRRFENTEAFF. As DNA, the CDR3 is TGTGCCGTGCGGCGGTTCGAGAACACTGAAGCTTTCTTT.

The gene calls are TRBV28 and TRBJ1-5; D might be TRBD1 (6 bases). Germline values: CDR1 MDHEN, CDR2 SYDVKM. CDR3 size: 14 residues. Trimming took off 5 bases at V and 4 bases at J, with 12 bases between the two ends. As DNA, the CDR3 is TGTGCCAGCAGTAGGACAGCTTATAATCAGCCCCAGCATTTT. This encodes CASSRTAYNQPQHF. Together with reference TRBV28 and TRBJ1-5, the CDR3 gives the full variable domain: DVKVTQSSRYLVKRTGEKVFLECVQDMDHENMFWYRQDPGLGLRLIYFSYDVKMKEKGDIPEGYSVSREKKERFSLILESASTNQTSMYLCASSRTAYNQPQHFGDGTRLSIL.

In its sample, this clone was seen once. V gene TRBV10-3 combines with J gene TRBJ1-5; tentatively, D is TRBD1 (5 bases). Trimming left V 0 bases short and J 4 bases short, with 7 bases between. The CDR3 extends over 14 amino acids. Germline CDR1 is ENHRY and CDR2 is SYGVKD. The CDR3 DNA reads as TGTGCCATCAGTGAGTCAGGGGATAATCAGCCCCAGCATTTT. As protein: CAISESGDNQPQHF.